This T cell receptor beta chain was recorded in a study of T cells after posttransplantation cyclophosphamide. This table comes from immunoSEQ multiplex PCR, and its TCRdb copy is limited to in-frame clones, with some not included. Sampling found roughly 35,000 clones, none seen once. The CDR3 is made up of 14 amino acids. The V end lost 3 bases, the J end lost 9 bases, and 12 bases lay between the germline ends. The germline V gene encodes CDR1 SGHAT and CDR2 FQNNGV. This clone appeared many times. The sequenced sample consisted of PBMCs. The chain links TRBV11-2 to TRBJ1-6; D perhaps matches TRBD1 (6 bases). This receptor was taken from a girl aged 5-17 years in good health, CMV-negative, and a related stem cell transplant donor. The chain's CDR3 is CASSFATGTSPLHF. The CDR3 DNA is TGTGCCAGCAGCTTTGCAACAGGGACTTCACCCCTCCACTTT. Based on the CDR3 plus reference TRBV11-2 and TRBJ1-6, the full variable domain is EAGVAQSPRYKIIEKRQSVAFWCNPISGHATLYWYQQILGQGPKLLIQFQNNGVVDDSQLPKDRFSAERLKGVDSTLKIQPAKLEDSAVYLCASSFATGTSPLHFGNGTRLTVT.